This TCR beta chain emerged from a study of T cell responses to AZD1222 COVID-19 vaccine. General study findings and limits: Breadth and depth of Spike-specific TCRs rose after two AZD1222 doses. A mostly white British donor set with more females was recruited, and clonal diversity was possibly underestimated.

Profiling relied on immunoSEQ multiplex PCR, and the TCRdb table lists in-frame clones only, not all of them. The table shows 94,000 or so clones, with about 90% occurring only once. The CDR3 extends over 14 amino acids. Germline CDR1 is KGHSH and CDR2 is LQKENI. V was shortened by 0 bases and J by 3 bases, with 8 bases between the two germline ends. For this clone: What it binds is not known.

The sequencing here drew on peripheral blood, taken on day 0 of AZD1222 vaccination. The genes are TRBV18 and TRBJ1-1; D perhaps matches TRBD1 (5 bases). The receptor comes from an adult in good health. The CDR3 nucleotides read TGTGCCAGCTCACCACCGCGGGGGGACACTGAAGCTTTCTTT. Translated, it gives CASSPPRGDTEAFF.